Below are 7 T cell receptor beta chains sequenced from a single sample in a study of blood T cell repertoires in COVID-19. Here immunoSEQ multiplex PCR was the method, and the copy in TCRdb shows in-frame clones only, minus some. The table has 250,000 to 300,000 clones, roughly 85% seen once. The sample taken for sequencing was peripheral blood. Receptors originate from a woman between 65 and 79 years old with acute or convalescent COVID-19.

The V call is TRBV6-5, the J call TRBJ2-7, with TRBD1 matching 7 bases. CDR3 size: 15 residues. Per the germline V gene, CDR1 is MNHEY and CDR2 is SVGAGI. V lost 7 bases and J lost 2; bases outside the gene matches: 11. In nucleotides, the CDR3 is TGTGCCAGCATGGCAGGAGACAGGGTTACCTACGAGCAGTACTTC. It translates to CASMAGDRVTYEQYF.

V and J are TRBV18 and TRBJ1-5; D is undetermined. V lost 3 bases and J lost 0, with 12 bases in between. This CDR3 spans 16 amino acids. The germline CDR1 and CDR2 sequences are KGHSH and LQKENI. CDR3 sequence (DNA): TGTGCCAGCTCACCCCCCGCAGGAAATAGCAATCAGCCCCAGCATTTT. It encodes CASSPPAGNSNQPQHF.

The genes are TRBV7-9 and TRBJ1-3; D perhaps matches TRBD1 (5 bases). In germline, CDR1 is SEHNR, CDR2 FQNEAQ (reference sequence). The ends were cut back, 10 bases at V and 2 bases at J, with 12 bases in the middle. The CDR3 contains 13 residues. CDR3 nucleotide sequence: TGTGCCACCCCTAGGGGTCCTGGAAACACCATATATTTT. Protein: CATPRGPGNTIYF.

The chain uses TRBV5-1 and TRBJ2-5, with D possibly being TRBD1 (5 bases). V shed 6 bases and J shed 4 bases, with 16 bases lying between them. Germline-derived CDR1 and CDR2 are SGHRS and YFSETQ. The CDR3 runs to 14 residues. CDR3 sequence reads: CASKLEVQGETQYF. The CDR3 region has the DNA TGCGCCAGCAAGCTTGAGGTCCAGGGAGAGACCCAGTACTTC.

J is TRBJ1-4 and V is TRBV7-9, with D uncertain. This CDR3 region has 13 residues. Germline loops: CDR1 SEHNR, CDR2 FQNEAQ (reference sequence). The ends were cut back, 5 bases at V and 7 bases at J, with 11 bases in the middle. The CDR3 loop reads CASSPLPREKLFF. Here the CDR3 DNA reads TGTGCCAGCAGCCCCCTCCCCCGTGAAAAACTGTTTTTT.

The V and J genes are TRBV6-6 and TRBJ2-7; 11 nucleotides line up with TRBD1. The CDR3 loop spans 20 amino acids. CDR1 is MNHNY and CDR2 is SVGAGI in the germline V gene (reference sequence). V trimming: 5 bases; J trimming: 6 bases; junction bases outside the gene matches: 24. The CDR3, as DNA: TGTGCCAGCAGTCTTCTGCAGAACCTATCACCGGGACAGGGGGTCTCCGAGCAGTACTTC. It specifies CASSLLQNLSPGQGVSEQYF.

This sequence joins TRBV19 and TRBJ1-1, with 8 positions matching TRBD1. The length of the CDR3 is 14 residues. Germline V gene data show CDR1 as LNHDA and CDR2 as SQIVND (reference sequence). J lost 6 bases, V lost 7 bases, and 10 bases had no gene match. CDR3 coding DNA: TGTGCCAGTAACCGTCCAGGGGGCTTAGCTGAAGCTTTCTTT. It encodes CASNRPGGLAEAFF.